The present T cell receptor beta chain was sequenced within a study of T cells in Graves' hyperthyroidism and ophthalmopathy. Ophthalmopathy patients all had a Clinical Activity Score of at least 3, a NOSPECS grade of at least 4 and disease under 3 months old. This clonotype was observed many times. Its antigen is not identified. Study observations and caveats: The majority of expanded thyroid clonotypes above 0.001 also appeared in blood. Stable hyperthyroidism was told apart from ophthalmopathy by a model built on 13 V-J features. Median prediction lead before ophthalmopathy onset was six to eight months with the model.

There were TCR beta CDR3 regions amplified from RNA transcripts. First-round RT-PCR targeting the TCR CDR3 was performed with the HTBI primer set. TCRdb reprocessed the multiplex PCR reads with MiXCR, giving one entry per CDR3 protein. This table has roughly 500,000 distinct CDR3 sequences, around 15% appearing once. Germline V gives CDR1 SGHRS, CDR2 YFSETQ. CDR3 length: 15 amino acids. Trimming cost V 0 bases and J 3 bases, with 10 bases left between them. This sequence was found in a woman in her 30s with Graves' ophthalmopathy. Sequencing used blood. This rearrangement joins TRBV5-1 to TRBJ2-1; no reliable D call. The CDR3 spells CASSLGAARYNEQFF. The DNA of the CDR3 is TGCGCCAGCAGCTTGGGTGCGGCCCGCTACAATGAGCAGTTCTTC.